These T cell receptor beta chains were read from a single sample in a study of glioma-infiltrating T cells. MiXCR, run by TCRdb on the multiplex PCR reads, gives a single entry per CDR3 protein. The table has around 350,000 distinct CDR3 sequences, about two fifths seen once. Material for sequencing was glioma tissue, nonneoplastic brain tissue, or PBMCs (not recorded which). These receptors were obtained from a human donor with low-grade glioma or glioblastoma, undergoing nonglioma brain surgery, or in good health (not recorded which). Both conserved end residues are part of each CDR3. A D gene is named only where the DNA matches it firmly. Not every row has a clone size; where given, it reads once, few, many or a size class.

few	TRBJ2-7	TRBV20-1	15	TRBD1	TGCAGTGCTAGAGATCCTCGGACAGGATTCTACGAGCAGTACTTC	CSARDPRTGFYEQYF
.	TRBJ2-7	TRBV20-1	14	TRBD2	TGCAGTGCGATGACTAGCGGGAGTGCCTACGAGCAGTACTTC	CSAMTSGSAYEQYF
many	TRBJ2-1	TRBV6-1	17	TRBD1	TGTGCCAGCAGAAGGAAGACAGGGGGCGAATCCTACAATGAGCAGTTCTTC	CASRRKTGGESYNEQFF
few	TRBJ2-7	TRBV19	13	.	TGTGCCAGTAGTGCACAGGTTTGGTTCGAGCAGTACTTC	CASSAQVWFEQYF
few	TRBJ2-3	TRBV7-9	17	TRBD1	TGTGCCAGCAGGGATCCCGGGACAGGGGGTAGCACAGATACGCAGTATTTT	CASRDPGTGGSTDTQYF
few	TRBJ2-4	TRBV12-3/TRBV12-4	15	.	TGTGCCAGCAGTTTCGGGGAGTTAGCCAAAAACATTCAGTACTTC	CASSFGELAKNIQYF
few	TRBJ1-6	TRBV6-6	15	.	TGTGCCAGCAGTTACTCTGAGGGGAGAGCTTCACCCCTCCACTTT	CASSYSEGRASPLHF
.	TRBJ2-1	TRBV19	13	.	TGTGCCAGTAGCCGGGAGATGGAAGAGACCCAGTTCTTC	CASSREMEETQFF
few	TRBJ2-7	TRBV19	13	.	TGTGCCAGTAGTACCGGGAACTCCTACGAGCAGTACTTC	CASSTGNSYEQYF
once	TRBJ1-1	TRBV20-1	12	.	TGCAGGCCGGCGGGTGGAGGCAATGAAGCTTTCTTT	CRPAGGGNEAFF
many	TRBJ1-5	TRBV20-1	13	.	TGCAGTGCTAGAGCCGATCTTTGGCAGCCCCAGCATTTT	CSARADLWQPQHF
.	TRBJ2-3	TRBV7-9	16	.	TGTGCCAGCAACTTTTACCGGGACCGAGGCACAGATACGCAGTATTTT	CASNFYRDRGTDTQYF
.	TRBJ1-1	TRBV30	13	.	TGTGCCTGGCAAACCGCGGTTGGGGCTGAAGCTTTCTTT	CAWQTAVGAEAFF
.	TRBJ1-5	TRBV19	16	.	TGTGCCAGTAGTATCCGAACAGGGTCCGGTGGTCAGCCCCAGCATTTT	CASSIRTGSGGQPQHF
many	TRBJ2-3	TRBV19	15	.	TGTGCCAGTACAATGACTAGAAGTAAAGCAGATACGCAGTATTTT	CASTMTRSKADTQYF
once	TRBJ1-1	TRBV3-1	13	.	TGTGCCAGCAGCCCACAGGGAGATTCTGAAGCTTTCTTT	CASSPQGDSEAFF
.	TRBJ1-5	TRBV7-9	16	TRBD1	TGTGCCAGCAGCAAGGACAGGTGGCAGGGCAATCAGCCCCAGCATTTT	CASSKDRWQGNQPQHF
many	TRBJ2-3	TRBV4-2	15	.	TGTGCCAGCAGCCCCCGGCAGACCAGCACAGATACGCAGTATTTT	CASSPRQTSTDTQYF
many	TRBJ2-1	TRBV27	16	TRBD2	TGTGCCAGCAGCCACCGGACTAGCGGGCCCCCCAATGAGCAGTTCTTC	CASSHRTSGPPNEQFF